This record concerns one TCR beta chain sequence. Its cognate antigen is unknown. This CDR3 has 16 amino acids. Unmatched junction bases numbered 6, after V lost 3 bases and J lost 7 bases. The germline gives CDR1 MRHNA, CDR2 SNTAGT. The data originate from a study of T cell responses to AZD1222 COVID-19 vaccine. Data came from immunoSEQ multiplex PCR; TCRdb stores just in-frame clones and leaves some out. The table has roughly 130,000 clones, approximately 86% seen once. Points from the study as a whole: Only a handful of AZD1222 recipients, several in all, had baseline seropositivity.

This clonotype originated in an adult in good health. The starting material was peripheral blood, obtained on day 0 of AZD1222 vaccination. The chain has TRBV6-4 and TRBJ1-6; TRBD1 aligns across 10 bases. The CDR3 spells CASSDLDRGRNSPLHF. The CDR3 DNA reads TGTGCCAGCAGTGATCTCGACAGGGGGCGGAATTCACCCCTCCACTTT.